Each of the 4 T cell receptor beta chains below was sequenced from the same sample in a study of cytomegalovirus exposure and HLA in healthy donors. Only in-frame clones appear in the TCRdb table, and some are missing; sequencing was by immunoSEQ multiplex PCR. Of roughly 60,000 clones listed, under 95% are singletons. What was sequenced was PBMCs. These receptors originate from a woman under 30 in good health and CMV-seronegative.

The J gene is TRBJ1-4, the V gene TRBV7-3, with TRBD1 as a possible D gene (6 bases). In germline, CDR1 is SGHTA, CDR2 FQGTGA. This CDR3 spans 18 amino acids. Deletions cut 4 bases from V and 8 bases from J, with 26 bases between. The CDR3: CASSCLPLRGGLWEKLFF. The CDR3 DNA reads TGTGCCAGCAGCTGCCTACCCTTAAGGGGGGGGCTGTGGGAAAAACTGTTTTTT.

V gene TRBV20-1 combines with J gene TRBJ1-2, with 8 nucleotides matching TRBD1. Germline assignment: CDR1 DFQATT and CDR2 SNEGSKA (reference sequence). This CDR3 has 10 amino acids. The CDR3 DNA reads as TGCCGAACAGGGGGACGCATTTACACCTTC. It translates to CRTGGRIYTF.

This clone was detected once. The chain is built from TRBV6-6 and TRBJ1-1; tentative D call: TRBD1 (5 bases). The CDR3 totals 13 residues. V dropped 5 bases and J dropped 1 base, with 8 bases sitting between them. CDR1 MNHNY and CDR2 SVGAGI come from the germline V gene (reference sequence). CDR3 protein: CASSATENTEAFF. The CDR3 DNA sequence: TGTGCCAGCAGTGCGACAGAGAACACTGAAGCTTTCTTT.

The rearrangement joins TRBV5-6 to TRBJ1-1; TRBD1 matches at 7 bases. Per the germline V gene, CDR1 is SGHDT and CDR2 is YYEEEE. This CDR3 comprises 14 residues. V gave up 4 bases and J gave up 5 bases; unmatched junction bases: 8. As DNA, the CDR3 is TGTGCCAGCAGCCGACAGGGTCGTCGGACTGAAGCTTTCTTT. This gives the protein CASSRQGRRTEAFF.